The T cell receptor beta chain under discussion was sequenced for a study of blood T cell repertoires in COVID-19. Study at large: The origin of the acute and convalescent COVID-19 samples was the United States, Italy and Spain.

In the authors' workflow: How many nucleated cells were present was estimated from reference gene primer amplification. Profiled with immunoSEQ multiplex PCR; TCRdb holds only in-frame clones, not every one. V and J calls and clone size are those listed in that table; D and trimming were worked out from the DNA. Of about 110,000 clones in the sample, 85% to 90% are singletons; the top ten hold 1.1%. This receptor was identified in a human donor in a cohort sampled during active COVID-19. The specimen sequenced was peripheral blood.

CDR3 nucleotides: TGTGCCAGCAGCCCCCGACAGGGGGCCTACGAGCAGTACTTC. This encodes CASSPRQGAYEQYF. The gene calls are TRBV27 and TRBJ2-7, with 9 bases aligning to TRBD1. The CDR3 length is 14 residues. Germline V gene data show CDR1 as MNHEY and CDR2 as SMNVEV (reference sequence). Germline trimming cut 6 bases from V and 2 bases from J; bases unmatched to any gene: 5.